The clone carrying this TCR beta chain was observed a handful of times. These data belong to a study of blood T cell repertoires in COVID-19. At the level of the study: The United States, Italy and Spain supplied acute and convalescent COVID-19 samples. Sources were T cells, B-cell-depleted T cells, or PBMCs; the material itself was cDNA or gDNA.

Produced via immunoSEQ multiplex PCR; TCRdb's table is partial and in-frame only. The table includes around 140,000 clones, around 89% detected once. The V and J ends lost 0 bases and 6 bases, in that order; junction bases with no gene match: 3. The CDR3 length is 14 residues. Germline CDR1 and CDR2: LGHNA and YSLEER. Sequencing was performed on peripheral blood. The rearrangement links TRBV4-3 to TRBJ1-2; 8 bases are a match to TRBD1. This clonotype was obtained from a man aged 55 to 69 with active or convalescent COVID-19. The CDR3 region is CASSQEETGDGYTF. The CDR3 nucleotides read TGCGCCAGCAGCCAAGAAGAGACAGGGGATGGCTACACCTTC.